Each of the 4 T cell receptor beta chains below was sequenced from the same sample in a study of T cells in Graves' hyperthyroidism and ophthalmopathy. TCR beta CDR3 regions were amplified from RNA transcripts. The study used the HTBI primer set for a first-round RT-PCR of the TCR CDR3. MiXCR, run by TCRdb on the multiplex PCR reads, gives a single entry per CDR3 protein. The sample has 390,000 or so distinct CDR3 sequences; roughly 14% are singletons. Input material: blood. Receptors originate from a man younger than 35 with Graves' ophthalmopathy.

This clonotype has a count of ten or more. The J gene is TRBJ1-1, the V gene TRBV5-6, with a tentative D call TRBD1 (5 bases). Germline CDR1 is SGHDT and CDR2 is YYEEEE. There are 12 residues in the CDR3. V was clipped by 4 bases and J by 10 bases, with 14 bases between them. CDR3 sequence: CASSGQTAGAFF. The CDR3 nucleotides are TGTGCCAGCAGCGGTCAGACAGCCGGAGCTTTCTTT.

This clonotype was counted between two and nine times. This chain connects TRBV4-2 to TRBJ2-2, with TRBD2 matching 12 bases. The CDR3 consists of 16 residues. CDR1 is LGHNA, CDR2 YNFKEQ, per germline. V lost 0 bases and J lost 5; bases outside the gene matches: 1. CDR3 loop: CASSQDGTSGTGELFF. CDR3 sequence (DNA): TGTGCCAGCAGCCAAGACGGGACTAGCGGGACCGGGGAGCTGTTTTTT.

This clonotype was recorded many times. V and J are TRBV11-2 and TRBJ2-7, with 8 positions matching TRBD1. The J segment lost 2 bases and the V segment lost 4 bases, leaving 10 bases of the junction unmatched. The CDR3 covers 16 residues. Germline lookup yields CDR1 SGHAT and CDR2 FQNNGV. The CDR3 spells CASSSGQGHSPYEQYF. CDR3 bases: TGTGCCAGCAGCTCCGGACAGGGCCATTCTCCCTACGAGCAGTACTTC.

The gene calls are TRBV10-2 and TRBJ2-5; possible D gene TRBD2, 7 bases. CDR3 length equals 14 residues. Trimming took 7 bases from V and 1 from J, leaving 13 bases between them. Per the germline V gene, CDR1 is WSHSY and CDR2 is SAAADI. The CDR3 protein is CASKGGGLQETQYF. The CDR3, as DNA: TGCGCCAGCAAGGGGGGGGGGCTCCAAGAGACCCAGTACTTC.